This T cell receptor beta chain was recorded in a study of T cells in localized non-small cell lung cancer. Study-wide results and limits: Adjacent lung had a median 57 of the 100 largest tumor clones.

Turning to this clone: Its target is unknown. Distinct nucleotide sequences in the sample also encode this CDR3.

This CDR3 comprises 14 residues. V was shortened by 4 bases and J by 7 bases, with 16 bases between the two germline ends. Germline V gene sequence: CDR1 MNHNY, CDR2 SVGAGI (reference sequence). Generated by immunoSEQ multiplex PCR, the TCRdb table keeps only in-frame clones and is missing some. Of about 20,000 clones in the sample, approximately 90% were seen once. This receptor was obtained from a man aged 40 to 70 with stage I lung adenocarcinoma. The rearrangement joins TRBV6-6 to TRBJ1-1; D call uncertain. This specimen consisted of peripheral blood, obtained before any cancer treatment. CDR3 bases: TGTGCCAGCAGTTTAGGGTCGGGGAAAAGTGAAGCTTTCTTT. Encoded protein: CASSLGSGKSEAFF.